This T cell receptor beta chain derives from a study of T cell changes during pregnancy in multiple sclerosis. The junction had 2 bases not matched to a gene; V was cut back by 0 bases and J by 3 bases. CDR3 length equals 15 residues. CDR1 SGHDT and CDR2 YYEEEE come from the germline V gene. Produced via immunoSEQ multiplex PCR; TCRdb's table is partial and in-frame only. The sample includes fewer than 100,000 clones, 89% of them seen just once. This specimen consisted of peripheral blood, obtained before pregnancy. The sequence derives from a female donor with multiple sclerosis, enrolled in a pregnancy study. The gene calls are TRBV5-6 and TRBJ2-7; TRBD1 aligns across 11 bases. CDR3 region: CASSLAGTGGYEQYF. The CDR3 DNA sequence: TGTGCCAGCAGCTTGGCCGGGACAGGGGGCTACGAGCAGTACTTC.